This T cell receptor beta chain is drawn from a study of blood T cells in healthy people across ages. The study's findings and limits: Long-lived donors exceeded aged donors in naive CD4+ cells and diversity.

This clonotype was seen repeatedly, ten times or more. Its antigen is not known. With a J-beta primer mix and a sample-barcoded 5' primer, a second PCR ran roughly 7 to 11 cycles. MiXCR was run by TCRdb on the 5' RACE reads, yielding one entry per CDR3 protein. The sample shows 600,000 or so distinct CDR3 sequences, around 31% of them seen only once. The CDR3 has 15 amino acids. The germline V gene encodes CDR1 SEHNR and CDR2 FQNEAQ (reference sequence). V was clipped by 2 bases and J by 6 bases, with 13 bases between them. The TCR was taken from a woman of 80 years or more in good health. Sequences were obtained from blood. The chain links TRBV7-9 to TRBJ1-4, with D perhaps TRBD1 (6 bases). The CDR3 protein is CASSLRAGVDEKLFF. Written as DNA, the CDR3 is TGTGCCAGCAGCTTAAGGGCAGGGGTGGATGAAAAACTGTTTTTT.